Following are 30 T cell receptor beta chains from one sample sequenced in a study of post-analysis software for immune sequencing data. Unique molecular identifiers were built into the TCR beta cDNA libraries. Using its own MiXCR run on the PCR reads, TCRdb lists one record per CDR3 protein. The table lists more than 450,000 distinct CDR3 sequences, about 40% of them singletons. These receptors' targets are unknown. Findings of the study overall: Several TRBV segments (TRBV5-6, TRBV5-1 and TRBV20-1 among them) occurred more frequently in patients than in controls.

The material sequenced was blood. The receptors originated from a girl aged 10 to 17 with multiple sclerosis.

The chain joins TRBV18 to TRBJ2-7; TRBD1 aligns across 7 bases. This CDR3 has 17 amino acids. Germline V CDR1 and CDR2: KGHSH, LQKENI. The trim removed 3 bases at V and 6 bases at J, leaving 17 bases unmatched. CDR3 residues: CASSPPGTAWAVGEQYF. CDR3 nucleotide sequence: TGTGCCAGCTCACCCCCAGGGACAGCCTGGGCGGTGGGCGAGCAGTACTTC.

The V and J genes are TRBV4-1 and TRBJ2-5; D possibly corresponds to TRBD1 (6 bases). Germline V CDR1 and CDR2: MGHRA, YSYEKL. V was clipped by 3 bases and J by 5 bases, with 10 bases between them. CDR3 size: 13 residues. The CDR3 DNA reads as TGCGCCAGCAGCCAGTTCAGGGGCGAGACCCAGTACTTC. Amino acids: CASSQFRGETQYF.

The chain joins TRBV29-1 to TRBJ2-5; D call uncertain. Germline V gene data show CDR1 as SQVTM and CDR2 as ANQGSEA. V was pared by 3 bases and J by 4 bases, with 15 bases between. CDR3 length equals 14 residues. CDR3 sequence reads: CSVDAIQGRETQYF. For the CDR3, the DNA is TGCAGCGTTGACGCCATTCAAGGACGAGAGACCCAGTACTTC.

The V call is TRBV12-3 or TRBV12-4, the J call TRBJ1-1, with 11 bases identical to TRBD1. Trimming removed 3 bases from V and 10 bases from J; junction bases left unmatched: 1. The CDR3 is 12 residues long. The CDR3 protein is CASSLGTGGAFF. The CDR3 region has the DNA TGTGCCAGCAGTTTGGGGACAGGGGGAGCTTTCTTT.

This chain joins TRBV5-6 and TRBJ1-2; 10 bases align to TRBD1. The CDR3 is made up of 15 amino acids. Per germline, CDR1 SGHDT and CDR2 YYEEEE. V shed 3 bases and J 8 bases; nucleotides not matched to a gene: 10. In DNA form, the CDR3 reads TGTGCCAGCAGCTCGCCCGGGACAGGGGCAGGGGGCTACACCTTC. Protein product: CASSSPGTGAGGYTF. Full variable domain (rest looked up from reference TRBV5-6 and TRBJ1-2): DAGVTQSPTHLIKTRGQQVTLRCSPKSGHDTVSWYQQALGQGPQFIFQYYEEEERQRGNFPDRFSGHQFPNYSSELNVNALLLGDSALYLCASSSPGTGAGGYTFGSGTRLTVV.

A few counts support this clonotype. This chain joins TRBV7-2 and TRBJ1-4; D remains ambiguous. V was cut by 3 bases and J by 0 bases, with 17 bases left in between. The CDR3 is 18 amino acids. The germline V gene has CDR1 SGHTA and CDR2 FQGNSA. CDR3 residues: CASSFRATRGTTNEKLFF. CDR3 nucleotides: TGTGCCAGCAGCTTTCGGGCAACACGGGGTACAACTAATGAAAAACTGTTTTTT.

V gene TRBV6-2 or TRBV6-3 combines with J gene TRBJ1-2; D gene uncertain. Germline V gene data show CDR1 as MNHEY and CDR2 as SVGEGT. The CDR3 consists of 13 residues. V shed 2 bases and J shed 5 bases, with 9 bases lying between them. The CDR3 region is CASSYVMGYGYTF. CDR3 sequence (DNA): TGTGCCAGCAGTTACGTGATGGGGTATGGCTACACCTTC.

This clonotype was observed a handful of times. The V and J genes are TRBV24-1 and TRBJ1-2; 11 bases agree with TRBD1. Germline V gene sequence: CDR1 KGHDR, CDR2 SFDVKD. This CDR3 spans 16 amino acids. The J segment lost 2 bases and the V segment lost 3 bases, leaving 4 bases of the junction unmatched. The CDR3 DNA reads as TGTGCCACCAGTGATCCCGGACAGGGGGCGAACTATGGCTACACCTTC. As protein: CATSDPGQGANYGYTF.

Here the CDR3 DNA reads TGTGCCAGCAGTTCGGGACGGACCCAGCTCTATGGCTACACCTTC. Protein: CASSSGRTQLYGYTF. The chain employs TRBV12-3 or TRBV12-4 and TRBJ1-2; a possible D gene is TRBD1 (5 bases). The V gene lost 4 bases and the J gene lost 4 bases, with 16 bases spanning the gap. The CDR3 has 15 residues.

This rearrangement joins TRBV7-9 to TRBJ1-1; D is unclear. Germline V gene sequence: CDR1 SEHNR, CDR2 FQNEAQ (reference sequence). The CDR3 runs 12 residues. The V gene lost 5 bases and the J gene lost 2 bases, with 6 bases spanning the gap. CDR3 loop: CASSLYNTEAFF. In nucleotides, the CDR3 is TGTGCCAGCAGCCTTTATAACACTGAAGCTTTCTTT.

The rearrangement uses TRBV5-1 and TRBJ2-3; tentatively, D is TRBD2 (6 bases). Deletions cut 6 bases from V and 0 bases from J, with 11 bases between. CDR3 length equals 14 residues. CDR1 is SGHRS, CDR2 YFSETQ, per germline. The CDR3 DNA sequence: TGCGCCAGCAACCCCGGGGGTAGCACAGATACGCAGTATTTT. Its protein is CASNPGGSTDTQYF.

The J gene is TRBJ2-1, the V gene TRBV12-3 or TRBV12-4; D is unresolved. Trimming pared 2 bases from V and 4 bases from J, leaving 12 bases between. The CDR3 has 15 amino acids. CDR3 region: CASSLTVDPYNEQFF. In DNA, the CDR3 is TGTGCCAGCAGTTTAACGGTTGACCCTTACAATGAGCAGTTCTTC.

The chain has TRBV12-3 or TRBV12-4 and TRBJ2-1, with 11 bases lining up with TRBD1. Unmatched junction bases numbered 13, after V lost 6 bases and J lost 9 bases. This CDR3 spans 16 amino acids. The CDR3 DNA reads TGTGCCAGCAGCCGCCGGGGGACAGGGGGATTAGGTGAGCAGTTCTTC. This encodes CASSRRGTGGLGEQFF.

The V and J genes are TRBV7-8 and TRBJ2-5; TRBD2 agrees at 8 bases. Germline values: CDR1 SGHVS, CDR2 FQNEAQ. The junction had 13 bases not matched to a gene; V was cut back by 2 bases and J by 11 bases. CDR3 length: 15 amino acids. CDR3 sequence (DNA): TGTGCCAGCAGCTTAATAGGCGCGACCGGGGGGGAGCAGTACTTC. Residues: CASSLIGATGGEQYF. Drawing the rest from reference TRBV7-8 and TRBJ2-5, the complete variable domain is GAGVSQSPRYKVAKRGQDVALRCDPISGHVSLFWYQQALGQGPEFLTYFQNEAQLDKSGLPSDRFFAERPEGSVSTLKIQRTQQEDSAVYLCASSLIGATGGEQYFGPGTRLLVL.

This clonotype came up a few times. The chain combines TRBV4-1 with TRBJ2-7; 7 bases map to TRBD1. The germline V gene encodes CDR1 MGHRA and CDR2 YSYEKL. V was clipped by 3 bases and J by 0 bases; unmatched bases: 8. This CDR3 spans 16 amino acids. CDR3 DNA: TGCGCCAGCAGCCAGAGGGACAGTGCTGGCTCCTACGAGCAGTACTTC. Translation: CASSQRDSAGSYEQYF.

The chain is built from TRBV7-2 and TRBJ1-2; D is uncertain. V gave up 5 bases and J gave up 7 bases, with 14 bases separating them. The germline CDR1 and CDR2 sequences are SGHTA and FQGNSA. CDR3 length: 13 amino acids. The CDR3, as DNA: TGTGCCAGCAGCCGGGCGGGGAGATTTGGCTACACCTTC. It translates to CASSRAGRFGYTF.

The V call is TRBV24-1, the J call TRBJ2-1, with D unclear. The CDR3 covers 21 residues. CDR1 is KGHDR, CDR2 SFDVKD, per germline. The V and J ends lost 5 bases and 0 bases respectively, with 28 bases between them. The CDR3 DNA reads as TGTGCCACCAGTGGCCCTCCAGGCGCGCGTACCTACGCGAGCTCCTACAATGAGCAGTTCTTC. Amino acid sequence: CATSGPPGARTYASSYNEQFF.

The chain combines TRBV4-1 with TRBJ2-7, with D possibly being TRBD2 (6 bases). Germline CDR1 reads MGHRA; CDR2 reads YSYEKL. V was clipped by 4 bases and J by 7 bases, with 20 bases between them. The CDR3 covers 15 residues. The CDR3 DNA reads as TGCGCCAGCAGCCCCCAGCGGTGGCGGGGCAATGAGCAGTACTTC. Protein sequence: CASSPQRWRGNEQYF.

This clonotype was counted between two and nine times. The gene calls are TRBV5-1 and TRBJ2-1, with 7 positions matching TRBD1. The CDR3 loop spans 16 amino acids. J was trimmed by 3 bases and V by 5 bases; bases with no gene match: 11. Germline lookup yields CDR1 SGHRS and CDR2 YFSETQ. DNA of the CDR3: TGCGCCAGCAGTGCAGGGGGAGCCTCGTACTACAATGAGCAGTTCTTC. Translated, it gives CASSAGGASYYNEQFF.

This clonotype was picked up a small number of times. The CDR3 DNA reads TGCAGTGCTAGAGCTACAGCCTACGAGCAGTACTTC. Its protein is CSARATAYEQYF. This rearrangement joins TRBV20-1 to TRBJ2-7; no clear D gene. The V gene's germline CDR1 is DFQATT and CDR2 SNEGSKA (reference sequence). This CDR3 spans 12 amino acids. Trimming shortened V by 1 base and J by 2 bases, and 6 bases separated the two germline ends.

This clonotype was recorded many times. The chain uses TRBV20-1 and TRBJ1-2; possibly TRBD1 for D (6 bases). CDR3 length: 12 amino acids. V was cut by 7 bases and J by 6 bases, with 15 bases left in between. Germline lookup yields CDR1 DFQATT and CDR2 SNEGSKA (reference sequence). CDR3 region: CSGGGRRDGYTF. CDR3 nucleotide sequence: TGCAGTGGGGGGGGCAGGAGGGATGGCTACACCTTC.

The CDR3 DNA follows: TGTGCCAGCAGCCCACAGGGGGAGAAGGTCGGTGAGCAGTTCTTC. Translated, it gives CASSPQGEKVGEQFF. This chain links TRBV9 with TRBJ2-1; 8 nucleotides match TRBD1. Germline trimming cut 4 bases from V and 9 bases from J; bases unmatched to any gene: 12. Germline V gene sequence: CDR1 SGDLS, CDR2 YYNGEE. The CDR3 is 15 amino acids. Supplemented by reference TRBV9 and TRBJ2-1, the full variable domain reads DSGVTQTPKHLITATGQRVTLRCSPRSGDLSVYWYQQSLDQGLQFLIQYYNGEERAKGNILERFSAQQFPDLHSELNLSSLELGDSALYFCASSPQGEKVGEQFFGPGTRLTVL.

The chain couples TRBV6-5 to TRBJ1-1, with D perhaps TRBD1 (5 bases). This CDR3 is built from 13 residues. The V end lost 2 bases, the J end lost 3 bases, and 7 bases lay between the germline ends. Per germline, CDR1 MNHEY and CDR2 SVGAGI. The CDR3 DNA sequence: TGTGCCAGCAGTTACCGAGGGGACACTGAAGCTTTCTTT. This translates into CASSYRGDTEAFF.

This sequence joins TRBV5-6 and TRBJ2-1; possible D gene TRBD1, 6 bases. The CDR3 has 13 amino acids. V shed 4 bases and J shed 9 bases, with 14 bases lying between them. Germline V gene data show CDR1 as SGHDT and CDR2 as YYEEEE. The CDR3 region is CASSQDSPGEQFF. As DNA, the CDR3 is TGTGCCAGCAGCCAGGACAGTCCGGGTGAGCAGTTCTTC.

The chain uses TRBV9 and TRBJ1-5, with D perhaps matching TRBD1 (5 bases). Germline CDR1 SGDLS, CDR2 YYNGEE. The CDR3 is made up of 15 amino acids. Trimming cost V 10 bases and J 2 bases, with 19 bases left between them. CDR3 in DNA: TGTGCCTCCTCGCAGGGAGGAGTCGGCAATCAGCCCCAGCATTTT. This translates into CASSQGGVGNQPQHF.

This clonotype was recorded a few times. The chain uses TRBV5-6 and TRBJ2-7; D unclear. The CDR3 is 14 amino acids. The V gene lost 3 bases and the J gene lost 2 bases, with 12 bases spanning the gap. The germline V gene encodes CDR1 SGHDT and CDR2 YYEEEE. The chain's CDR3 is CASSSRGGTYEQYF. The DNA for the CDR3 is TGTGCCAGCAGCTCGCGAGGCGGAACCTACGAGCAGTACTTC.

The rearrangement joins TRBV5-6 to TRBJ2-1; 10 bases are shared with TRBD2. The V segment lost 4 bases and the J segment 9 bases; nucleotides outside the gene matches: 13. Germline V CDR1 and CDR2: SGHDT, YYEEEE. The CDR3 is 16 residues long. As DNA, the CDR3 is TGTGCCAGCAGCCCGGAGGGAGCGGGAGGGAAAGGTGAGCAGTTCTTC. Encoded protein: CASSPEGAGGKGEQFF.

This clonotype was picked up one time. The chain is built from TRBV7-9 and TRBJ2-1; D may be TRBD2 (6 bases). The CDR3 runs 15 residues. The germline V and J ends were trimmed by 5 bases and 7 bases, with 18 bases remaining between them. Germline lookup yields CDR1 SEHNR and CDR2 FQNEAQ (reference sequence). The CDR3 loop reads CASSEFSGRANEQFF. Written as DNA, the CDR3 is TGTGCCAGCAGCGAGTTTAGCGGCCGAGCTAATGAGCAGTTCTTC.

The chain couples TRBV9 to TRBJ2-3; 7 bases fit TRBD2. After removal of 0 bases from V and 4 bases from J, the junction contained 2 bases not matched to a gene. The germline gives CDR1 SGDLS, CDR2 YYNGEE. This CDR3 has 14 amino acids. The CDR3 sequence is CASSVVGGSDTQYF. The DNA for the CDR3 is TGTGCCAGCAGCGTAGTGGGAGGGTCAGATACGCAGTATTTT. The full variable domain, with the rest looked up from reference TRBV9 and TRBJ2-3, is DSGVTQTPKHLITATGQRVTLRCSPRSGDLSVYWYQQSLDQGLQFLIQYYNGEERAKGNILERFSAQQFPDLHSELNLSSLELGDSALYFCASSVVGGSDTQYFGPGTRLTVL.

As regards this clonotype: This may come from a read error, since a much larger clone is one base off. This CDR3 is CASSRDKGTDTQYF. CDR3 DNA sequence: TGTGCCAGCAGCCGGGACAAGGGCACAGATACGCAGTATTTT. V is TRBV6-5 and J is TRBJ2-3, with a weak D call TRBD1 (6 bases). CDR3 length equals 14 residues. The V gene's germline CDR1 is MNHEY and CDR2 SVGAGI. Trimming pared 6 bases from V and 1 base from J, leaving 11 bases between.